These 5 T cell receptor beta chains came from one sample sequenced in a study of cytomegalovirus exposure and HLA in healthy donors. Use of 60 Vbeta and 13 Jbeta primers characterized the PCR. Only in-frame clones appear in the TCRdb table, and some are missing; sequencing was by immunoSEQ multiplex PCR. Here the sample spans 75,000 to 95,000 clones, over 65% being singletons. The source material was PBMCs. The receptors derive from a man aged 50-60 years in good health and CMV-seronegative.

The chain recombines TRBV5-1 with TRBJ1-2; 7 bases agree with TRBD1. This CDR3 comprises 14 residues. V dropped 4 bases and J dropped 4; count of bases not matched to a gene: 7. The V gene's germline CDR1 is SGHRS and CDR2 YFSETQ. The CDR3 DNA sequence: TGCGCCAGCAGCCACGCTACAGGGGCCTATGGCTACACCTTC. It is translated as CASSHATGAYGYTF.

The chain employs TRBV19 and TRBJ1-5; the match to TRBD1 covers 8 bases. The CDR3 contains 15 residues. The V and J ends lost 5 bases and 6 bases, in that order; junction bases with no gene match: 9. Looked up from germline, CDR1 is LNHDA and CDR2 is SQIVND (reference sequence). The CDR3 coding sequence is TGTGCCAGTAGTCCTCGGACAGGGTGGGGTCAGCCCCAGCATTTT. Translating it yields CASSPRTGWGQPQHF.

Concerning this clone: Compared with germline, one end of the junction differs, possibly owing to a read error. DNA for the CDR3: TGTGCCAGCACATCTAGCGGGGGGGCCTGGGAGACCCAGTACTTC. This sequence encodes CASTSSGGAWETQYF. The V and J genes are TRBV4-1 and TRBJ2-5; 12 bases align to TRBD2. This CDR3 has 15 residues. Germline V CDR1 and CDR2: MGHRA, YSYEKL.

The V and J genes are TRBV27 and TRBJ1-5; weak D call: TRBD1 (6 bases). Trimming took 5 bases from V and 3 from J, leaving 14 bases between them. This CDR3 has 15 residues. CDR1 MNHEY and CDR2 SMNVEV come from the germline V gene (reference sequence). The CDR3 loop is CASSAGTQFNQPQHF. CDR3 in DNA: TGTGCCAGCAGTGCCGGGACACAATTCAATCAGCCCCAGCATTTT.

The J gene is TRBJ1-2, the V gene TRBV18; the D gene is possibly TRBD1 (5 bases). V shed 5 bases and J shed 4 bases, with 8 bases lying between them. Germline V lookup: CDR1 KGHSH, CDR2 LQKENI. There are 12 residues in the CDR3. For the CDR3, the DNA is TGTGCCAGCTCATTAGACAGCTATGGCTACACCTTC. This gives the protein CASSLDSYGYTF.